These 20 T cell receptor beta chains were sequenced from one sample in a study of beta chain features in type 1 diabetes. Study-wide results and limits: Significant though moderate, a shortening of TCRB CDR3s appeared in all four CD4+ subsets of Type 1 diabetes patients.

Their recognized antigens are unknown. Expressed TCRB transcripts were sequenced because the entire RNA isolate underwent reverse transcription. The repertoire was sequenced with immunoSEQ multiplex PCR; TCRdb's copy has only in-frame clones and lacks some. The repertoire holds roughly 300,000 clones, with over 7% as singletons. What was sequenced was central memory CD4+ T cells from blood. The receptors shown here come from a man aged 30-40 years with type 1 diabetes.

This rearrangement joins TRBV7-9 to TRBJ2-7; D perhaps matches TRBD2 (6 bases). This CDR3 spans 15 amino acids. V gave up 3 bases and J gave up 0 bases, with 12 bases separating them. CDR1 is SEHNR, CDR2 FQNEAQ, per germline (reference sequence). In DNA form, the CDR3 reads TGTGCCAGCAGCTTGGCCGGGGGAGTCTCCTACGAGCAGTACTTC. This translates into CASSLAGGVSYEQYF.

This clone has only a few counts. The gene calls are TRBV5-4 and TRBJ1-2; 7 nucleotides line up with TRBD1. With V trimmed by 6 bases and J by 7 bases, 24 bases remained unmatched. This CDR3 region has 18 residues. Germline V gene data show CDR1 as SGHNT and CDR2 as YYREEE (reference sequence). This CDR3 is CASKTREDRVGKRGGYTF. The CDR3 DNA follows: TGTGCCAGCAAGACAAGGGAAGACAGGGTGGGAAAGCGAGGTGGCTACACCTTC.

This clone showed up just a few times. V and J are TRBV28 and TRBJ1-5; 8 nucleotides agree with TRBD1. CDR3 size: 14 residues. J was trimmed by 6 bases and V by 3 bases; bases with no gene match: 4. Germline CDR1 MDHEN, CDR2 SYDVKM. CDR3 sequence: CASSLAGGTQPQHF. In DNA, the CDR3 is TGTGCCAGCAGTTTGGCAGGGGGCACTCAGCCCCAGCATTTT.

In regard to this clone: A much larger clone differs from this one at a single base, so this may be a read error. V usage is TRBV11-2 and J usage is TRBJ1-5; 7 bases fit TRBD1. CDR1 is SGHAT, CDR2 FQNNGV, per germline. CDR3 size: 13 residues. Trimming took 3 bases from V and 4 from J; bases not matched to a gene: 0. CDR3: CASSLDRNQPQHF. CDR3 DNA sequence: TGTGCCAGCAGCTTGGACAGGAATCAGCCCCAGCATTTT.

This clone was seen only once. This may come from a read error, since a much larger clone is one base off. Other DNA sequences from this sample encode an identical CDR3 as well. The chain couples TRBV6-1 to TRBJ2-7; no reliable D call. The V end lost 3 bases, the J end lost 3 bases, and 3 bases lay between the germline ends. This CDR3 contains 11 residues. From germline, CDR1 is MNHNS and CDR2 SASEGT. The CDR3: CASSDRYEQYF. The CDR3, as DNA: TGTGCCAGCAGTGACCGCTACGAGCAGTACTTC.

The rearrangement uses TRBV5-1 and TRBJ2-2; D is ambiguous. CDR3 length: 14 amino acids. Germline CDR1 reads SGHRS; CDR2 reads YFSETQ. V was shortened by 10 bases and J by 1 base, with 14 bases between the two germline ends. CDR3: CASGFGGNTGELFF. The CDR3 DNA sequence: TGCGCCTCCGGGTTTGGTGGGAACACCGGGGAGCTGTTTTTT.

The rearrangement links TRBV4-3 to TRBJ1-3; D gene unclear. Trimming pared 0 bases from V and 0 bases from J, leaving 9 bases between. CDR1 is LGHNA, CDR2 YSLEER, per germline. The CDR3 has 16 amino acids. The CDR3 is CASSQEQLSSGNTIYF. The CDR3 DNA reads TGCGCCAGCAGCCAAGAACAGCTTAGCTCTGGAAACACCATATATTTT.

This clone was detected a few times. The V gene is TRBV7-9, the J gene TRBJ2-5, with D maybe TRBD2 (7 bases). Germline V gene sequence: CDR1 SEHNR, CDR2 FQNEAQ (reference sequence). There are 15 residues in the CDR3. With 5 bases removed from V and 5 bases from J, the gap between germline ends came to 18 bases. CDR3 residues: CASSTPSGGAETQYF. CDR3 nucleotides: TGTGCCAGCAGCACCCCTTCGGGGGGCGCTGAGACCCAGTACTTC.

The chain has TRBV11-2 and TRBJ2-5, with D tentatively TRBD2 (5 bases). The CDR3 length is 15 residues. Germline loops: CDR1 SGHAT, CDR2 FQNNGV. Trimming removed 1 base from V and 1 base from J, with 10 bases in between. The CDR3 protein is CASSLGGVGQETQYF. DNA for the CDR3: TGTGCCAGCAGCTTAGGGGGAGTTGGCCAAGAGACCCAGTACTTC.

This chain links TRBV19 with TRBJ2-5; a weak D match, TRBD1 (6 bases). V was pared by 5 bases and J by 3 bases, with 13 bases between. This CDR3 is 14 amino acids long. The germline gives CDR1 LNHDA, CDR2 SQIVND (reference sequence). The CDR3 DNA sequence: TGTGCCAGTAGTTTCTCCGGGACAAAAGAGACCCAGTACTTC. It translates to CASSFSGTKETQYF.

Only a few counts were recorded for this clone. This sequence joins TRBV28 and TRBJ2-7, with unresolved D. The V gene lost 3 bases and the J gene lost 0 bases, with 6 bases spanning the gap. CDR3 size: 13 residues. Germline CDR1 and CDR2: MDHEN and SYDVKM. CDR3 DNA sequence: TGTGCCAGCAGTTTCGGAGCCTCCTACGAGCAGTACTTC. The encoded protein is CASSFGASYEQYF.

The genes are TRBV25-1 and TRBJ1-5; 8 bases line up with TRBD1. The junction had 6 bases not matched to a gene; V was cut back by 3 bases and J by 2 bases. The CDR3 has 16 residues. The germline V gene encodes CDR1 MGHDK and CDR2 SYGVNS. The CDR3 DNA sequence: TGTGCCAGCAGTGAGCACCGGGACAGGCGCAATCAGCCCCAGCATTTT. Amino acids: CASSEHRDRRNQPQHF.

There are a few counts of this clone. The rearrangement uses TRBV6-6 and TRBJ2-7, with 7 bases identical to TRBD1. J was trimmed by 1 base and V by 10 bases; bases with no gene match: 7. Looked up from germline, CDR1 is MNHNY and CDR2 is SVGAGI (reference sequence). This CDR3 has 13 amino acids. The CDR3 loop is CAIRRQGSYEQYF. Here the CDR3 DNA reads TGTGCCATAAGACGACAGGGTTCCTACGAGCAGTACTTC.

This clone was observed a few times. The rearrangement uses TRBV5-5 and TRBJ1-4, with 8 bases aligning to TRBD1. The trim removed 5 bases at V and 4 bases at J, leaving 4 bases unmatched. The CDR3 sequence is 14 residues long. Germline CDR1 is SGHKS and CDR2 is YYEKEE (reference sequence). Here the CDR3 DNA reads TGTGCCAGCAGAATTGGACAGGGTAATGAAAAACTGTTTTTT. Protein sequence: CASRIGQGNEKLFF.

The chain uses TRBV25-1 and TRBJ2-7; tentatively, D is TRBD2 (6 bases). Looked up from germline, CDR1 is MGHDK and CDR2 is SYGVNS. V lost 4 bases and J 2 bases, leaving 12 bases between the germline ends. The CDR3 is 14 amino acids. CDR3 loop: CASSVAGSTYEQYF. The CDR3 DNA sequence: TGTGCCAGCAGTGTGGCGGGAAGCACCTACGAGCAGTACTTC.

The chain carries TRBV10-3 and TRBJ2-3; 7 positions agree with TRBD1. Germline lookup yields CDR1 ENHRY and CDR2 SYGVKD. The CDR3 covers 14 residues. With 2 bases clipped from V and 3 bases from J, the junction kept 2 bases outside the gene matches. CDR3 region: CAISEPGGTDTQYF. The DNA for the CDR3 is TGTGCCATCAGTGAGCCAGGGGGTACAGATACGCAGTATTTT.

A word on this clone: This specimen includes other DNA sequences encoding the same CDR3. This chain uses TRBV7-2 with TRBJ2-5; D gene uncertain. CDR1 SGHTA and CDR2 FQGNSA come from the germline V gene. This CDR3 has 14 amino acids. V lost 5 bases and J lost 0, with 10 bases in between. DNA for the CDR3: TGTGCCAGCAGCCTAACTTGGGACCAAGAGACCCAGTACTTC. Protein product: CASSLTWDQETQYF.

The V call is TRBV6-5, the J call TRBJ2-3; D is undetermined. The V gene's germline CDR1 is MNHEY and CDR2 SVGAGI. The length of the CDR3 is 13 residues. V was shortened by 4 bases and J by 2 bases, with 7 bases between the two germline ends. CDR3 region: CASSSSITDTQYF. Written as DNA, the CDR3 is TGTGCCAGCAGTTCTTCTATCACAGATACGCAGTATTTT.

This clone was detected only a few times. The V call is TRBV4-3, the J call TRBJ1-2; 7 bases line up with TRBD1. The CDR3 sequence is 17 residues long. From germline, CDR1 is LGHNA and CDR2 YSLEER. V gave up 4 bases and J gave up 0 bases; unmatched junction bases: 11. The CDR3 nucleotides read TGCGCCAGCAGCCTAGGTGGACAGGCTGCGACTAACTATGGCTACACCTTC. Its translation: CASSLGGQAATNYGYTF.

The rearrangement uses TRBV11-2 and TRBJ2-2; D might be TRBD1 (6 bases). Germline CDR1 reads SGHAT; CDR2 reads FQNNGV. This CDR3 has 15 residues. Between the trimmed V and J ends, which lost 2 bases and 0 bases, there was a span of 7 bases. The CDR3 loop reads CASSLWTANTGELFF. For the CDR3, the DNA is TGTGCCAGCAGCTTATGGACAGCGAACACCGGGGAGCTGTTTTTT.